This TCR beta chain derives from a study of blood T cell repertoires in COVID-19. Overall study context: Samples taken during acute and convalescent COVID-19 were collected in the United States, Italy and Spain. PBMCs, B-cell-depleted T cells, or T cells were the source of the cDNA or gDNA that made up the material.

Repertoires were generated with immunoSEQ multiplex PCR, while TCRdb's copy carries only in-frame clones and drops some. The sample yields 50,000 to 80,000 clones, approximately 78% seen once. The sample consisted of peripheral blood. This clonotype was sampled from a man aged 55 to 69 with COVID-19, enrolled during active disease.

Here the CDR3 DNA reads TGTGCCAGCAGCCAGCCAGGGGAGTGGACAGATACGCAGTATTTT. It is translated as CASSQPGEWTDTQYF. V and J are TRBV4-2 and TRBJ2-3, with D perhaps TRBD1 (6 bases). CDR3 length: 15 amino acids. V was trimmed by 3 bases and J by 3 bases, leaving 13 bases between them. The germline CDR1 and CDR2 sequences are LGHNA and YNFKEQ.